A single sample is the source of the 21 T cell receptor beta chains below, sequenced in a study of molecular identifiers for immune sequencing clone quantification. One entry per CDR3 protein, called by TCRdb with MiXCR from the PCR reads. The table shows about 54,000 distinct CDR3 sequences, with around 27% occurring only once. Input material: naive CD8+ T cells from blood, with Jurkat cell RNA spiked in. Indicated subset: FACS-sorted CD8+CD4-CCR7+CD45RA+ naive T cells. Receptors were obtained from a human donor in good health. Some libraries in this study had Jurkat cell RNA spiked in.

In the case of this clonotype: This may be a read error: a much more frequent sequence differs by one nucleotide. The rearrangement uses TRBV7-9 and TRBJ2-1, with a weak D call TRBD2 (6 bases). The CDR3 length is 15 residues. V lost 4 bases, J lost 0 bases, and 10 bases lay in between. CDR1 and CDR2 from the germline V gene are SEHNR and FQNEAQ (reference sequence). The CDR3 DNA follows: TGTGCCAGCAGCTCAGACGGGGGCTCCTACAATGAGCAGTTCTTC. Translated: CASSSDGGSYNEQFF.

This clonotype was seen at least ten times. V and J are TRBV11-2 and TRBJ2-3; 10 bases are a match to TRBD1. This CDR3 spans 15 amino acids. From germline, CDR1 is SGHAT and CDR2 FQNNGV. The V and J ends lost 1 base and 4 bases, in that order; junction bases with no gene match: 2. CDR3: CASSLAGTGADTQYF. The CDR3 nucleotides read TGTGCCAGCAGCTTAGCCGGGACAGGGGCAGATACGCAGTATTTT.

In this sample, this clonotype turned up many times. This sequence joins TRBV7-2 and TRBJ1-2; D uncertain. The CDR3 loop spans 15 amino acids. The ends were cut back, 0 bases at V and 4 bases at J, with 12 bases in the middle. In germline, CDR1 is SGHTA, CDR2 FQGNSA. CDR3: CASSLARQLIYGYTF. The DNA of the CDR3 is TGTGCCAGCAGCTTAGCGCGGCAACTTATCTATGGCTACACCTTC.

Remarks on this clonotype: A read error may explain this, as a much larger clone is one base away. CDR3 loop: CASRASGTYEQYF. CDR3 DNA sequence: TGTGCCTCCCGAGCATCGGGAACCTACGAGCAGTACTTC. J is TRBJ2-7 and V is TRBV19; D might be TRBD2 (5 bases). Trimming removed 11 bases from V and 2 bases from J, with 16 bases in between. The CDR3 contains 13 residues. Germline loops: CDR1 LNHDA, CDR2 SQIVND (reference sequence). The variable domain in full, with the rest retrieved from reference TRBV19 and TRBJ2-7, is DGGITQSPKYLFRKEGQNVTLSCEQNLNHDAMYWYRQDPGQGLRLIYYSQIVNDFQKGDIAEGYSVSREKKESFPLTVTSAQKNPTAFYLCASRASGTYEQYFGPGTRLTVT.

As concerns this clonotype: A much larger clone is a single base away; this may be a read error. The chain recombines TRBV5-3 with TRBJ1-5, with 8 bases identical to TRBD1. TRBV5-3 qualifies as an ORF whose function is uncertain. J lost 5 bases, V lost 8 bases, and 15 bases had no gene match. CDR3 length: 16 amino acids. Written as DNA, the CDR3 is TGTGCCAGCCGCTTGGGACAGGCCTTAGGGGATCAGCCCCAGCATTTT. This translates into CASRLGQALGDQPQHF.

As for this clonotype: A read error may explain this, as a much larger clone is one base away. The V call is TRBV3-1, the J call TRBJ2-4, with 9 bases aligning to TRBD1. The CDR3 is 16 residues long. The germline gives CDR1 LGHDT, CDR2 YNNKEL (reference sequence). V dropped 7 bases and J dropped 3; count of bases not matched to a gene: 10. The CDR3 nucleotides read TGTGCCAGCAACCCACAGGGGGCAATAGGCAAAAACATTCAGTACTTC. It specifies CASNPQGAIGKNIQYF.

With respect to this clonotype: The junction departs from the called germline gene at one end, perhaps through a read error. V gene TRBV4-3 combines with J gene TRBJ2-7; D gene unclear. CDR1 LGHNA and CDR2 YSLEER come from the germline V gene. This CDR3 has 15 amino acids. The CDR3 DNA sequence: TGCGCGAGCAGCCAAGGTGGGTGGCCCTCCTACGAGCAGTACTTC. Encoded protein: CASSQGGWPSYEQYF.

This clonotype has a handful of counts. This chain connects TRBV4-1 to TRBJ2-1, with D unclear. V lost 1 base, J lost 12 bases, and 22 bases lay in between. CDR1 is MGHRA and CDR2 is YSYEKL in the germline V gene. This CDR3 is 16 amino acids long. The CDR3 DNA sequence: TGCGCCAGCAGCCAAGGACCGCTTTCGATTGGGTTTGGGCAGTTCTTC. Translation: CASSQGPLSIGFGQFF.

The table lists this clonotype with many counts. The chain combines TRBV29-1 with TRBJ1-2; perhaps TRBD1 as D (5 bases). The CDR3 sequence is 13 residues long. The germline gives CDR1 SQVTM, CDR2 ANQGSEA. Trimming shortened V by 4 bases and J by 0 bases, and 9 bases separated the two germline ends. The CDR3 spells CSVGPGPNYGYTF. CDR3 in DNA: TGCAGCGTTGGACCGGGACCTAACTATGGCTACACCTTC.

This clonotype was seen at least ten times. This chain links TRBV12-3 or TRBV12-4 with TRBJ2-2; perhaps TRBD2 as D (5 bases). V lost 2 bases and J lost 5, with 15 bases in between. CDR3 length: 16 residues. For the CDR3, the DNA is TGTGCCAGCAGTTTAATCCTAACTAGTATGACCGGGGAGCTGTTTTTT. Translating gives CASSLILTSMTGELFF.

As to this clonotype: A read error may produce the germline difference seen at one junction end. CDR3 protein: CASSLSGRGENTGELFF. CDR3 nucleotide sequence: TGTGCTAGCAGCCTAAGCGGCAGGGGCGAGAACACCGGGGAGCTGTTTTTT. The rearrangement joins TRBV7-7 to TRBJ2-2; D is possibly TRBD1 (6 bases). There are 17 residues in the CDR3. The germline CDR1 and CDR2 sequences are SSHAT and FNYEAQ (reference sequence).

This clonotype came up many times. This chain joins TRBV4-3 and TRBJ1-4, with unresolved D. The CDR3 is 13 residues long. Germline CDR1 is LGHNA and CDR2 is YSLEER. Trimming shortened V by 6 bases and J by 8 bases, and 13 bases separated the two germline ends. CDR3 in DNA: TGCGCCAGCAGTGGGTGGTCTGGCGAAAAACTGTTTTTT. Its translation is CASSGWSGEKLFF.

The genes are TRBV13 and TRBJ2-7; 9 bases agree with TRBD1. The trim removed 5 bases at V and 4 bases at J, leaving 12 bases unmatched. The CDR3 is made up of 16 amino acids. Per germline, CDR1 PRHDT and CDR2 FYEKMQ (reference sequence). The CDR3 coding sequence is TGTGCCAGCAGCCGGGGCCGGGGACAGGGAGGGTACGAGCAGTACTTC. This codes for CASSRGRGQGGYEQYF.

The V gene is TRBV13, the J gene TRBJ1-1; D is unclear. This CDR3 has 15 residues. Germline CDR1 reads PRHDT; CDR2 reads FYEKMQ (reference sequence). V was pared by 5 bases and J by 5 bases, with 18 bases between. The CDR3 spells CASSPSILGGTEAFF. The CDR3 nucleotides are TGTGCCAGCAGCCCCTCCATCCTCGGTGGAACTGAAGCTTTCTTT.

This clonotype turned up a few times. The chain employs TRBV11-2 and TRBJ2-5; no definite D call. Trimming cost V 0 bases and J 2 bases, with 10 bases left between them. Germline-derived CDR1 and CDR2 are SGHAT and FQNNGV. The CDR3 runs 15 residues. CDR3 nucleotides: TGTGCCAGCAGCTTAGAGGTTTGGCGGCAAGAGACCCAGTACTTC. Protein product: CASSLEVWRQETQYF.

This clonotype came up many times. The chain recombines TRBV11-1 with TRBJ2-2; no clear D. The CDR3 extends over 13 amino acids. CDR1 is SGHAT and CDR2 is FQDESV in the germline V gene (reference sequence). Between the trimmed V and J ends, which lost 0 bases and 6 bases, there was a span of 5 bases. As DNA, the CDR3 is TGTGCCAGCAGCTTAGCAGACGCCGGGGAGCTGTTTTTT. Protein: CASSLADAGELFF.

This clonotype has at least ten counts. The chain recombines TRBV9 with TRBJ1-1, with TRBD1 identical over 9 bases. Looked up from germline, CDR1 is SGDLS and CDR2 is YYNGEE. The CDR3 loop spans 15 amino acids. V gave up 0 bases and J gave up 1 base; unmatched junction bases: 1. This CDR3 is CASSVGTGANTEAFF. CDR3 in DNA: TGTGCCAGCAGCGTAGGGACAGGGGCGAACACTGAAGCTTTCTTT. The entire variable domain, with the rest obtained from reference TRBV9 and TRBJ1-1, is as follows: DSGVTQTPKHLITATGQRVTLRCSPRSGDLSVYWYQQSLDQGLQFLIQYYNGEERAKGNILERFSAQQFPDLHSELNLSSLELGDSALYFCASSVGTGANTEAFFGQGTRLTVV.

This clonotype occurred a few times. Given a much more abundant clone one base away, this may be a read error. This chain connects TRBV7-9 to TRBJ2-3, with D hard to call. The germline CDR1 and CDR2 sequences are SEHNR and FQNEAQ (reference sequence). The CDR3 covers 12 residues. The CDR3 DNA follows: TGTACCAGCAGCTTAGCCGTAGATACGCAGTATTTT. It specifies CTSSLAVDTQYF.

As concerns this clonotype: A much larger clone lies one base from this, so it may be a read error. The chain employs TRBV24-1 and TRBJ2-2; 8 bases map to TRBD2. Germline lookup yields CDR1 KGHDR and CDR2 SFDVKD. The CDR3 sequence is 16 residues long. CDR3 sequence (DNA): TGTGCCACCAGTGATTTGACTAGCGGAAACACCTGGGAGCTGTTTTTT. This encodes CATSDLTSGNTWELFF.

There are many counts of this clonotype. The chain has TRBV28 and TRBJ2-3, with 7 bases fitting TRBD2. CDR1 is MDHEN and CDR2 is SYDVKM in the germline V gene. The CDR3 contains 15 residues. V was clipped by 3 bases and J by 1 base; unmatched bases: 4. The CDR3 coding sequence is TGTGCCAGCAGTTTCTCGGGAGGCCGCACAGATACGCAGTATTTT. Translated, it gives CASSFSGGRTDTQYF.

Concerning this clonotype itself: This may come from a read error, since a much larger clone is one base off. Since no conserved phenylalanine or tryptophan closes the CDR3, a read error is the likely cause. The rearrangement joins TRBV5-6 to TRBJ2-1, with unresolved D. V lost 4 bases, J lost 6 bases, and 5 bases lay in between. This CDR3 contains 11 residues. CDR1 and CDR2 (germline): SGHDT, YYEEEE. As DNA, the CDR3 is TGTGCCAGCAGCCCCGGCAATGAGCAGTTCATC. This sequence encodes CASSPGNEQFI.